Below are 26 T cell receptor beta chains sequenced from a single sample in a study of CD8 T cells in ankylosing spondylitis. TCRdb reprocessed the 5' RACE reads via MiXCR and lists one record per CDR3 protein. This table holds 150,000 to 200,000 distinct CDR3 sequences, approximately 13% found once. Sequencing used blood, either unsorted or a sorted T cell fraction (not recorded which). These receptors all stem from a female donor with ankylosing spondylitis or in good health (not recorded which).

This clonotype was observed a few times. The CDR3 protein is CASTPAATNEKLFF. In DNA form, the CDR3 reads TGTGCCAGCACCCCGGCTGCAACTAATGAAAAACTGTTTTTT. The gene calls are TRBV12-3 or TRBV12-4 and TRBJ1-4; D ambiguous. The CDR3 is 14 residues long. V was clipped by 7 bases and J by 0 bases, with 9 bases between them.

This clonotype was observed at least ten times. The chain recombines TRBV4-2 with TRBJ2-2; TRBD2 aligns across 14 bases. The J segment lost 6 bases and the V segment lost 6 bases, leaving 3 bases of the junction unmatched. The CDR3 covers 15 residues. Germline CDR1 and CDR2: LGHNA and YNFKEQ. The CDR3 sequence: CASRGTSGRSGELFF. The CDR3 DNA reads TGTGCCAGCAGGGGGACTAGCGGGAGATCCGGGGAGCTGTTTTTT.

There are many counts of this clonotype. V usage is TRBV4-3 and J usage is TRBJ1-1, with D unclear. V shed 0 bases and J shed 0 bases, with 2 bases lying between them. Germline CDR1 is LGHNA and CDR2 is YSLEER. CDR3 length equals 13 residues. This CDR3 is CASSQEMNTEAFF. CDR3 bases: TGCGCCAGCAGCCAAGAAATGAACACTGAAGCTTTCTTT.

Concerning this clonotype: A much larger clone lies a single base off, so this may be a read error. The rearrangement links TRBV12-3 or TRBV12-4 to TRBJ2-3; D not resolved. The CDR3 totals 11 residues. Trimming cost V 10 bases and J 6 bases, with 11 bases left between them. The chain's CDR3 is CANNRADTQYF. CDR3 DNA sequence: TGTGCCAACAACCGGGCCGATACGCAGTATTTT.

The CDR3 DNA is TGCAGTGCCCCCAGCCCTGTGCTAGCCAAAAACATTCAGTACTTC. This codes for CSAPSPVLAKNIQYF. The rearrangement links TRBV20-1 to TRBJ2-4; no clear D. The germline V gene encodes CDR1 DFQATT and CDR2 SNEGSKA (reference sequence). This CDR3 is 15 amino acids long. V dropped 6 bases and J dropped 0 bases, with 15 bases sitting between them.

This clonotype was recorded many times. The J gene is TRBJ1-5, the V gene TRBV4-1; 9 bases align to TRBD1. This CDR3 is built from 14 residues. CDR1 is MGHRA, CDR2 YSYEKL, per germline. With V trimmed by 5 bases and J by 1 base, 0 bases remained unmatched. CDR3 nucleotides: TGCGCCAGCAGCGGGACAGGGAGCAATCAGCCCCAGCATTTT. It translates to CASSGTGSNQPQHF.

V usage is TRBV7-8 and J usage is TRBJ2-5; TRBD2 matches 13 bases. The CDR3 length is 17 residues. The V segment lost 5 bases and the J segment 2 bases; nucleotides outside the gene matches: 8. Looked up from germline, CDR1 is SGHVS and CDR2 is FQNEAQ. The CDR3 region is CASSPGLAGVWQETQYF. CDR3 coding DNA: TGTGCCAGCAGCCCAGGACTAGCGGGAGTATGGCAAGAGACCCAGTACTTC.

There are many counts of this clonotype. CDR3 bases: TGTGCCAGCGGGCCCGACAGCAACACAGATACGCAGTATTTT. Its protein is CASGPDSNTDTQYF. The genes are TRBV7-9 and TRBJ2-3; a possible D gene is TRBD1 (5 bases). With 8 bases removed from V and 2 bases from J, the gap between germline ends came to 14 bases. Germline lookup yields CDR1 SEHNR and CDR2 FQNEAQ (reference sequence). This CDR3 contains 14 residues.

The chain recombines TRBV20-1 with TRBJ2-2; D is unresolved. V lost 1 base to trimming and J lost 7 bases, with 10 bases between them. Germline loops: CDR1 DFQATT, CDR2 SNEGSKA (reference sequence). The CDR3 has 13 residues. The CDR3, as DNA: TGCAGTGCTAGAGTTCGCCGTAACGGGGAGCTGTTTTTT. This translates into CSARVRRNGELFF.

Ten or more counts support this clonotype. J is TRBJ2-5 and V is TRBV7-2; 9 bases match TRBD1. Germline lookup yields CDR1 SGHTA and CDR2 FQGNSA. This CDR3 is built from 15 residues. V was clipped by 5 bases and J by 2 bases; unmatched bases: 6. CDR3 nucleotide sequence: TGTGCCAGCAGCCTACAGGGGGCTGTTCAAGAGACCCAGTACTTC. Protein: CASSLQGAVQETQYF.

This clonotype was seen a single time. Sequence at one end of the junction differs from germline and may be a read error. The CDR3 DNA follows: TGTGCCATCAGTATTCGGACTAGCGGAGTCAACTCTGGGGCCAACGTCCTGACTTTC. It yields the protein CAISIRTSGVNSGANVLTF. The gene calls are TRBV12-3 or TRBV12-4 and TRBJ2-6, with 10 bases that match TRBD2. This CDR3 contains 19 residues.

This rearrangement joins TRBV6-1 to TRBJ1-1; D uncertain. Trimming cost V 3 bases and J 0 bases, with 8 bases left between them. Germline V gene lookup returns CDR1 MNHNS and CDR2 SASEGT. The CDR3 is 14 amino acids. The CDR3 reads CASSDRRMNTEAFF. CDR3 nucleotides: TGTGCCAGCAGTGACAGGAGAATGAACACTGAAGCTTTCTTT.

This clonotype appeared many times. This chain joins TRBV5-8 and TRBJ1-4; the D gene is possibly TRBD1 (5 bases). CDR1 is SGHTS, CDR2 YDEGEE, per germline. The ends were cut back, 4 bases at V and 0 bases at J, with 10 bases in the middle. This CDR3 is built from 15 residues. The CDR3 nucleotides are TGTGCCAGCAGCCCTCGACAGACAACTAATGAAAAACTGTTTTTT. It yields the protein CASSPRQTTNEKLFF.

The chain uses TRBV10-3 and TRBJ2-3; TRBD1 agrees at 7 bases. J gave up 4 bases and V 10 bases, and 11 bases lay outside the gene matches. CDR3 size: 14 residues. Germline V gives CDR1 ENHRY, CDR2 SYGVKD. The CDR3, as DNA: TGTGCCACCAGGGACAGCCTAGGGGCAGATACGCAGTATTTT. This gives the protein CATRDSLGADTQYF.

The chain has TRBV6-5 and TRBJ1-1, with a possible D match to TRBD1 (6 bases). The CDR3 consists of 13 residues. V was cut by 6 bases and J by 4 bases, with 12 bases left in between. Looked up from germline, CDR1 is MNHEY and CDR2 is SVGAGI. CDR3 in amino acids: CASRYRVATEAFF. The DNA for the CDR3 is TGTGCCAGCAGGTACAGGGTTGCCACTGAAGCTTTCTTT.

This clonotype was counted ten times or more. The chain links TRBV7-9 to TRBJ2-1, with TRBD1 as a possible D gene (7 bases). V was clipped by 4 bases and J by 0 bases, with 13 bases between them. Germline CDR1 reads SEHNR; CDR2 reads FQNEAQ (reference sequence). The CDR3 is 16 amino acids. The CDR3 nucleotides read TGTGCCAGCAGCTCCCCAGGGGGAGGCTCCTACAATGAGCAGTTCTTC. It is translated as CASSSPGGGSYNEQFF. Full variable domain (rest looked up from reference TRBV7-9 and TRBJ2-1): DTGVSQNPRHKITKRGQNVTFRCDPISEHNRLYWYRQTLGQGPEFLTYFQNEAQLEKSRLLSDRFSAERPKGSFSTLEIQRTEQGDSAMYLCASSSPGGGSYNEQFFGPGTRLTVL.

There are many counts of this clonotype. J is TRBJ2-7 and V is TRBV20-1; TRBD2 agrees at 9 bases. Germline-derived CDR1 and CDR2 are DFQATT and SNEGSKA (reference sequence). The CDR3 is made up of 14 amino acids. Germline trimming cut 1 base from V and 7 bases from J; bases unmatched to any gene: 8. The DNA for the CDR3 is TGCAGTGCTAGAGGAGTAGCGGGAGTGGGAGAGCAGTACTTC. It yields the protein CSARGVAGVGEQYF.

This clonotype was seen a few times. The chain recombines TRBV7-9 with TRBJ2-3, with D possibly being TRBD1 (6 bases). V was trimmed by 6 bases and J by 0 bases, leaving 13 bases between them. The CDR3 spans 15 residues. Germline loops: CDR1 SEHNR, CDR2 FQNEAQ (reference sequence). In nucleotides, the CDR3 is TGTGCCAGCAGTCCCTACAGGGCTAGCACAGATACGCAGTATTTT. Residues: CASSPYRASTDTQYF.

This clonotype showed up many times. The CDR3 DNA reads TGTGCCACCAGTTGGGGGACGAATCAGCCCCAGCATTTT. Encoded protein: CATSWGTNQPQHF. This chain links TRBV5-6 with TRBJ1-5, with D perhaps matching TRBD1 (5 bases). The germline V gene encodes CDR1 SGHDT and CDR2 YYEEEE. This CDR3 contains 13 residues. Trimming removed 9 bases from V and 4 bases from J, with 14 bases in between.

The rearrangement links TRBV6-2 or TRBV6-3 to TRBJ2-7; the match to TRBD2 covers 11 bases. Germline V gene sequence: CDR1 MNHEY, CDR2 SVGEGT. The CDR3 length is 17 residues. The V segment lost 5 bases and the J segment 0 bases; nucleotides outside the gene matches: 9. CDR3 bases: TGTGCCAGCAGTAATGGACTAGCGGGCACAAACTCCTACGAGCAGTACTTC. This translates into CASSNGLAGTNSYEQYF.

This clonotype has a count of ten or more. The J gene is TRBJ2-5, the V gene TRBV28, with D perhaps matching TRBD1 (6 bases). This CDR3 region has 15 residues. V was trimmed by 4 bases and J by 5 bases, leaving 17 bases between them. Per the germline V gene, CDR1 is MDHEN and CDR2 is SYDVKM. The CDR3 DNA reads TGTGCCAGCAGTTCAACCATACAGGGATCCGAGACCCAGTACTTC. Amino acid sequence: CASSSTIQGSETQYF.

This clonotype came up many times. This sequence joins TRBV7-2 and TRBJ1-5; no definite D call. CDR1 is SGHTA and CDR2 is FQGNSA in the germline V gene. The CDR3 is 14 residues long. V was pared by 5 bases and J by 0 bases, with 8 bases between. CDR3 bases: TGTGCCAGCAGCCCCCTTAATAGCAATCAGCCCCAGCATTTT. It translates to CASSPLNSNQPQHF.

V gene TRBV6-4 combines with J gene TRBJ2-1; TRBD2 matches 10 bases. The CDR3 has 15 residues. The V and J ends lost 0 bases and 7 bases, in that order; junction bases with no gene match: 3. From germline, CDR1 is MRHNA and CDR2 SNTAGT. The CDR3 sequence is CASSDSSGRANEQFF. CDR3 in DNA: TGTGCCAGCAGTGACTCAAGCGGGAGGGCGAATGAGCAGTTCTTC.

In its sample, this clonotype was seen many times. This sequence joins TRBV10-3 and TRBJ2-1; D perhaps matches TRBD2 (6 bases). CDR3 length: 15 amino acids. V lost 8 bases and J 8 bases, leaving 22 bases between the germline ends. Per germline, CDR1 ENHRY and CDR2 SYGVKD. The DNA for the CDR3 is TGTGCCATCGGAGGGGACCTTCCCAGCGACGATGAGCAGTTCTTC. Its protein is CAIGGDLPSDDEQFF.

The V and J genes are TRBV28 and TRBJ2-6, with D unclear. The CDR3 covers 16 residues. CDR1 and CDR2 (germline): MDHEN, SYDVKM. Trimming pared 8 bases from V and 1 base from J, leaving 15 bases between. The CDR3 loop is CASGEVGRSGANVLTF. The CDR3 bases are TGTGCCAGCGGGGAAGTGGGTCGGTCTGGGGCCAACGTCCTGACTTTC.

This clonotype was counted many times. The chain is built from TRBV5-1 and TRBJ1-1; TRBD1 aligns across 8 bases. Germline loops: CDR1 SGHRS, CDR2 YFSETQ. Trimming removed 0 bases from V and 0 bases from J; junction bases left unmatched: 4. The CDR3 extends over 16 amino acids. As DNA, the CDR3 is TGCGCCAGCAGCTTGGACTTGGGACAGGTGAACACTGAAGCTTTCTTT. This codes for CASSLDLGQVNTEAFF.